This is a list of T cell receptor beta chains from one sample in a study of response to subunit inactivated influenza vaccine. TCRdb analysed the RT-PCR reads with MiXCR anew, one entry per CDR3 protein. The sample includes 450,000 to 700,000 distinct CDR3 sequences, around 15% of them seen just once. Material: PBMCs from blood, obtained about 12 days after vaccination. The source of these receptors is a man aged 45-60 years who received an inactivated influenza vaccine. The CDR3 runs from the conserved cysteine through the conserved F or W. The order of the fields is V gene, clone size, D gene, J gene, CDR3 protein, CDR3 DNA. A D gene is named only where the DNA matches it firmly. Clone size appears in some rows only: once, few, many, or a class for an expanded clone.

TRBV20-1	many	TRBD2	TRBJ2-1	CSARGGLVVNEQFF	TGCAGTGCTAGAGGTGGACTAGTAGTCAATGAGCAGTTCTTC
TRBV14	few	TRBD2	TRBJ2-3	CASSPSGRFNTQYF	TGTGCCAGCTCGCCTAGCGGGAGGTTCAATACGCAGTATTTT
TRBV15	few	.	TRBJ2-3	CATSRDPDTQYF	TGTGCCACCAGCAGAGATCCAGATACGCAGTATTTT
TRBV7-9	.	TRBD1	TRBJ2-5	CASSFIGQGGRETQYF	TGTGCCAGCAGCTTCATCGGACAGGGCGGCAGGGAGACCCAGTACTTC
TRBV12-3/TRBV12-4	few	.	TRBJ2-3	CASSLGRRSDTQYF	TGTGCCAGCAGTTTAGGTAGGAGGTCGGATACGCAGTATTTT
TRBV10-2	few	.	TRBJ2-1	CASSASTYNEQFF	TGCGCCAGCAGTGCGAGCACCTACAATGAGCAGTTCTTC
TRBV12-3/TRBV12-4	few	.	TRBJ2-7	CASMGEGQGVYEQYF	TGTGCCAGCATGGGGGAGGGGCAGGGGGTCTACGAGCAGTACTTC
TRBV7-9	once	.	TRBJ2-2	CASSLARGPPEELFF	TGTGCCAGCAGCTTAGCGCGCGGCCCCCCTGAGGAGCTGTTTTTT
TRBV5-1	many	.	TRBJ2-7	CASSSSARSYEQYF	TGCGCCAGCAGCAGCTCTGCCCGATCCTACGAGCAGTACTTC
TRBV29-1	few	.	TRBJ2-7	CSVAKGSATYEQYF	TGCAGCGTCGCGAAGGGGTCGGCTACCTACGAGCAGTACTTC
TRBV6-1	few	TRBD1	TRBJ1-5	CASTQGGRSNQPQHF	TGTGCCAGCACTCAGGGGGGGAGAAGCAATCAGCCCCAGCATTTT
TRBV29-1	.	.	TRBJ1-2	CSVEEGGIRYGYTF	TGCAGCGTTGAAGAAGGTGGGATTCGCTATGGCTACACCTTC
TRBV3-1	.	.	TRBJ2-1	CASSQGGRDNEQFF	TGTGCCAGCAGCCAGGGGGGTCGAGACAATGAGCAGTTCTTC
TRBV3-1	few	.	TRBJ2-5	CASSQERATGEETQYF	TGTGCCAGCAGCCAAGAACGTGCGACAGGCGAAGAGACCCAGTACTTC
TRBV11-3	.	TRBD2	TRBJ2-1	CASGRESSYNEQFF	TGTGCCAGCGGGCGGGAGAGCTCCTACAATGAGCAGTTCTTC
TRBV6-5	.	.	TRBJ1-4	CASSYITGEKLFF	TGTGCCAGCAGTTACATCACGGGGGAAAAACTGTTTTTT
TRBV9	.	TRBD2	TRBJ2-2	CASSPTPVTSGRYTGELFF	TGTGCCAGCAGCCCCACCCCCGTCACTAGCGGGCGCTACACCGGGGAGCTGTTTTTT
TRBV28	.	.	TRBJ1-1	CASSFPGFTEAFF	TGTGCCAGCAGTTTTCCGGGGTTCACTGAAGCTTTCTTT
TRBV4-2	.	.	TRBJ2-5	CASSQGGKETQYF	TGTGCCAGCAGCCAAGGGGGGAAAGAGACCCAGTACTTC
TRBV12-3/TRBV12-4	.	.	TRBJ2-5	CASSTDLWGETQHF	TGTGCCAGCAGCACTGACTTGTGGGGAGAGACCCAGCACTTC
TRBV20-1	few	.	TRBJ1-5	CSATRGDNQPQHF	TGCAGTGCGACCAGGGGAGACAATCAGCCCCAGCATTTT
TRBV15	few	TRBD1	TRBJ1-1	CATSPGTGKMNTEAFF	TGTGCCACCAGTCCCGGGACAGGCAAAATGAACACTGAAGCTTTCTTT
TRBV20-1	few	.	TRBJ2-1	CSADDPPNEQFF	TGCAGTGCCGATGACCCCCCCAATGAGCAGTTCTTC
TRBV24-1	many	.	TRBJ2-2	CATSDFSSLFF	TGTGCCACCAGTGATTTCAGCTCCCTGTTTTTT
TRBV24-1	.	TRBD2	TRBJ2-1	CATSASGSTYEQFF	TGTGCCACCAGTGCCAGCGGGAGTACATATGAGCAGTTCTTC
TRBV6-1	.	.	TRBJ1-1	CASSEVTAGTEAFF	TGTGCCAGCAGTGAAGTTACGGCGGGAACTGAAGCTTTCTTT
TRBV5-1	.	.	TRBJ1-1	CASSLDSGPAFF	TGCGCCAGCAGCTTGGATTCAGGGCCAGCTTTCTTT
TRBV4-2	many	TRBD2	TRBJ2-1	CASSQVGGTYNEQFF	TGTGCCAGCAGCCAAGTGGGGGGGACTTACAATGAGCAGTTCTTC
TRBV20-1	.	TRBD1	TRBJ2-1	CSAGGQGASGRGNEQFF	TGCAGTGCCGGGGGACAGGGGGCTAGCGGGAGAGGCAATGAGCAGTTCTTC
TRBV15	few	.	TRBJ2-7	CATSRGRLLSYEQYF	TGTGCCACCAGCAGAGGGCGGCTCTTATCCTACGAGCAGTACTTC
TRBV5-1	.	.	TRBJ2-1	CASSSRAQERDEQFF	TGCGCCAGCAGCTCCCGGGCCCAAGAGAGGGATGAGCAGTTCTTC
TRBV27	.	TRBD2	TRBJ2-1	CASSFPGLAGNEQFF	TGTGCCAGCAGTTTCCCCGGACTAGCGGGCAATGAGCAGTTCTTC
TRBV7-8	few	.	TRBJ1-1	CASSLEGASEAFF	TGTGCCAGCAGCTTAGAGGGTGCATCTGAAGCTTTCTTT
TRBV5-5	.	.	TRBJ2-3	CASSLEDSRTDTQYF	TGTGCCAGCAGCTTGGAGGACAGCCGCACAGATACGCAGTATTTT
TRBV5-1	few	.	TRBJ1-3	CASRPGQPGNTIYF	TGCGCCAGCAGACCGGGCCAGCCTGGAAACACCATATATTTT
TRBV20-1	many	TRBD2	TRBJ2-7	CSARMVSAGGPEQYF	TGCAGTGCTAGGATGGTCTCAGCGGGAGGGCCGGAGCAGTACTTC
TRBV7-2	few	TRBD1	TRBJ2-5	CASSWNRGQETQYF	TGTGCCAGCAGCTGGAACAGGGGGCAAGAGACCCAGTACTTC
TRBV10-3	.	TRBD2	TRBJ2-1	CAISESRSGRANRYNEQFF	TGTGCCATCAGTGAGTCGCGTAGCGGGAGGGCCAACCGTTACAATGAGCAGTTCTTC
TRBV20-1	few	.	TRBJ2-2	CSARYSRAPGTGELFF	TGCAGTGCTAGATATTCGCGGGCCCCGGGCACCGGGGAGCTGTTTTTT
TRBV5-1	few	.	TRBJ2-5	CASSLVVAPQETQYF	TGCGCCAGCAGCTTGGTTGTAGCGCCCCAAGAGACCCAGTACTTC
TRBV7-2	.	.	TRBJ1-2	CASSLFQAGDGYTF	TGTGCCAGCAGCTTATTTCAGGCTGGCGATGGCTACACCTTC
TRBV12-3/TRBV12-4	many	TRBD2	TRBJ2-3	CASSFLAGAPFTDTQYF	TGTGCCAGCAGTTTTCTAGCGGGGGCCCCTTTCACAGATACGCAGTATTTT
TRBV12-3/TRBV12-4	.	.	TRBJ2-7	CASSLGIEKHSYEQYF	TGTGCCAGCAGTTTAGGTATAGAAAAACATAGCTACGAGCAGTACTTC
TRBV28	.	TRBD1	TRBJ1-4	CASSRGTGTEKLFF	TGTGCCAGCAGTAGAGGGACAGGGACTGAAAAACTGTTTTTT
TRBV28	many	TRBD1	TRBJ2-7	CASSRQGQGSYEQYF	TGTGCCAGCAGTCGCCAGGGACAGGGGTCCTACGAGCAGTACTTC
TRBV7-9	few	.	TRBJ2-1	CVWGAEYNEQFF	TGTGTATGGGGGGCCGAATACAATGAGCAGTTCTTC
TRBV6-1	.	TRBD1	TRBJ2-3	CASSDRGRGTDTQYF	TGTGCCAGCAGTGACAGGGGGCGCGGCACAGATACGCAGTATTTT
TRBV9	many	.	TRBJ2-1	CASSVAGNEQFF	TGTGCCAGCAGCGTAGCGGGTAATGAGCAGTTCTTC
TRBV12-3/TRBV12-4	few	.	TRBJ2-7	CASSLALTTERGIYEQYF	TGTGCCAGCAGTTTAGCCCTTACGACGGAGAGGGGAATATACGAGCAGTACTTC
TRBV10-3	few	.	TRBJ1-2	CAISEGEGLGYTF	TGTGCCATCAGTGAAGGGGAGGGACTTGGCTACACCTTC